This T cell receptor beta chain is from a study of T cell repertoires in aging, cancer and after chemotherapy. TCR beta rearrangements were amplified from peripheral blood genomic DNA. Multiplex touch-down PCR with TRB-A/B primers amplified rearranged V-D-J TRB sequences. TCRdb independently ran MiXCR on the multiplex PCR reads; one entry per CDR3 protein. This table has 8,500 to 10,000 distinct CDR3 sequences, around half appearing once. Germline V gene data show CDR1 as MNHEY and CDR2 as SVGEGT. Trimming removed 4 bases from V and 1 base from J, with 7 bases in between. The CDR3 is 13 residues long.

Sequenced material: blood. V usage is TRBV6-2 or TRBV6-3 and J usage is TRBJ1-1; weak D call: TRBD1 (6 bases). The clonotype comes from a human donor in good health. The CDR3 reads CASSLTGNTEAFF. CDR3 coding DNA: TGTGCCAGCAGTTTGACAGGGAACACTGAAGCTTTCTTT.